What follows are 11 T cell receptor beta chains derived from one specimen sequenced in a study of CD8 T cells in ankylosing spondylitis. TCRdb re-called the 5' RACE reads with MiXCR, one entry per CDR3 protein. The table lists approximately 140,000 distinct CDR3 sequences, 7% to 10% of them singletons. Material for sequencing was synovial fluid, either unsorted or a sorted T cell fraction (not recorded which). These receptors were taken from a male donor with ankylosing spondylitis.

This clonotype appeared a few times. The genes are TRBV6-5 and TRBJ1-6, with 7 bases aligning to TRBD1. V shed 2 bases, J shed 3 bases, and the junction held 4 bases outside the gene matches. This CDR3 contains 16 residues. Germline CDR1 MNHEY, CDR2 SVGAGI. The DNA for the CDR3 is TGTGCCAGCAGTTACGCGGGACAGAACTATAATTCACCCCTCCACTTT. Residues: CASSYAGQNYNSPLHF.

This clonotype was counted many times. The rearrangement links TRBV20-1 to TRBJ1-6, with 8 nucleotides matching TRBD1. Germline V CDR1 and CDR2: DFQATT, SNEGSKA (reference sequence). Unmatched junction bases numbered 12, after V lost 5 bases and J lost 0 bases. The CDR3 totals 18 residues. The CDR3 DNA reads as TGCAGTGCTGAAAACCGGGACAGGTTTTACTCCTATAATTCACCCCTCCACTTT. Translating gives CSAENRDRFYSYNSPLHF.

This sequence joins TRBV6-5 and TRBJ2-3; D remains ambiguous. V shed 2 bases and J shed 7 bases, with 13 bases lying between them. Germline loops: CDR1 MNHEY, CDR2 SVGAGI. The CDR3 loop spans 14 amino acids. CDR3 loop: CASSYGLLGNTQYF. CDR3 coding DNA: TGTGCCAGCAGTTACGGATTATTGGGGAATACGCAGTATTTT.

There are many counts of this clonotype. The rearrangement joins TRBV11-1 to TRBJ1-1; D not certain. Trimming left V 3 bases short and J 3 bases short, with 11 bases between. The CDR3 covers 14 residues. Per the germline V gene, CDR1 is SGHAT and CDR2 is FQDESV (reference sequence). This CDR3 is CASSFRRLDTEAFF. The CDR3 DNA is TGTGCCAGCAGCTTCCGGAGGTTGGACACTGAAGCTTTCTTT.

V usage is TRBV20-1 and J usage is TRBJ1-2, with D perhaps TRBD1 (6 bases). Trimming left V 0 bases short and J 3 bases short, with 14 bases between. The CDR3 runs 15 residues. Germline assignment: CDR1 DFQATT and CDR2 SNEGSKA (reference sequence). CDR3 sequence (DNA): TGCAGTGCTAGAGATGGGGGGGGCGCGGACTATGGCTACACCTTC. Protein sequence: CSARDGGGADYGYTF.

The rearrangement joins TRBV4-3 to TRBJ2-3; 7 bases are a match to TRBD2. The CDR3 runs to 16 residues. Trimming cost V 1 base and J 0 bases; bases outside gene matches: 4. From germline, CDR1 is LGHNA and CDR2 YSLEER. The CDR3: CASSQGNSGSTDTQYF. DNA of the CDR3: TGCGCCAGCAGCCAAGGAAATAGCGGGAGCACAGATACGCAGTATTTT.

This clonotype was observed a few times. The chain couples TRBV30 to TRBJ1-6; the D gene is possibly TRBD1 (5 bases). Trimming cost V 2 bases and J 8 bases, with 13 bases left between them. Per the germline V gene, CDR1 is GTSNPN and CDR2 is SVGIG (reference sequence). The length of the CDR3 is 14 residues. This CDR3 reads CAWSKGLRDSPLHF. The CDR3 nucleotides are TGTGCCTGGAGTAAGGGACTGAGGGATTCACCCCTCCACTTT.

This clonotype was counted many times. V gene TRBV5-1 combines with J gene TRBJ1-2, with no clear D. The V gene lost 2 bases and the J gene lost 8 bases, with 13 bases spanning the gap. This CDR3 region has 13 residues. The germline V gene encodes CDR1 SGHRS and CDR2 YFSETQ. The CDR3 protein is CASSLGPGEGYTF. In nucleotides, the CDR3 is TGCGCCAGCAGCTTAGGCCCCGGGGAAGGCTACACCTTC.

This clonotype was picked up a small number of times. V and J are TRBV30 and TRBJ2-1; no definite D call. Per the germline V gene, CDR1 is GTSNPN and CDR2 is SVGIG (reference sequence). The CDR3 spans 12 residues. Trimming cost V 0 bases and J 2 bases, with 2 bases left between them. The CDR3 bases are TGTGCCTGGAGTGTAACCTACAATGAGCAGTTCTTC. Its translation: CAWSVTYNEQFF.

This clonotype turned up a few times. CDR3 amino acids: CASSLKPAGGQETQYF. The CDR3 DNA reads as TGTGCCAGCAGCTTAAAGCCAGCGGGGGGCCAAGAGACCCAGTACTTC. The V call is TRBV7-3, the J call TRBJ2-5, with TRBD2 identical over 9 bases. The V gene's germline CDR1 is SGHTA and CDR2 FQGTGA. This CDR3 contains 16 residues. Trimming removed 1 base from V and 1 base from J; junction bases left unmatched: 4.

This clonotype was detected many times. This chain connects TRBV5-4 to TRBJ2-3, with TRBD1 as a possible D gene (5 bases). The CDR3 contains 14 residues. V gave up 4 bases and J gave up 0 bases, with 9 bases separating them. CDR1 and CDR2 (germline): SGHNT, YYREEE (reference sequence). As DNA, the CDR3 is TGTGCCAGCAGCGACAGCCCTAGCACAGATACGCAGTATTTT. Protein sequence: CASSDSPSTDTQYF.